The sequence of this TCR beta chain was determined in a study of cytomegalovirus exposure and HLA in healthy donors. Study-level points and caveats: Confirmation in vitro established that a few CMV-associated chains were specific for CMV antigens. The study found most TCR sequences rare, yet found some public TCRs in many donors.

The protocol was immunoSEQ multiplex PCR, while the TCRdb copy is restricted to in-frame clones and leaves out a portion. The data contain about 160,000 clones, roughly 96% of them singletons. On this clone itself: Its antigen remains unknown.

Trimming took 7 bases from V and 1 from J, leaving 12 bases between them. The CDR3 has 14 residues. Germline lookup yields CDR1 MNHNS and CDR2 SASEGT. The sequence derives from a woman aged 18-29 years in good health and CMV-seronegative. The source material was PBMCs. This chain connects TRBV6-1 to TRBJ2-3; TRBD2 might be the D (6 bases). The DNA of the CDR3 is TGTGCCAGCACCCGGTCGGGGGGCACAGATACGCAGTATTTT. Its protein is CASTRSGGTDTQYF.